This entry features one T cell receptor beta chain sequence. Antigen specificity is unknown. TCRdb analysed the multiplex PCR reads with MiXCR anew, one entry per CDR3 protein. The sample contains over 35,000 distinct CDR3 sequences, roughly 36% of which appear only once. This specimen belongs to a study of breast tumors, draining lymph nodes, adjacent tissues. Study-wide findings and caveats: Tumor repertoires ranked between lymph nodes and nontumor tissue in diversity, with V and J gene preferences.

CDR1 is MNHEY and CDR2 is SVGAGI in the germline V gene. CDR3 length equals 16 residues. V was clipped by 1 base and J by 10 bases; unmatched bases: 5. V is TRBV6-5 and J is TRBJ2-1; 15 bases match TRBD2. The sequencing sample was made of breast tumor tissue. The origin of this receptor is a female donor with breast cancer. Some clones in this sample may be carry-over from other donors' samples. The CDR3 reads CASSYLGLAGGAEQFF. CDR3 DNA: TGTGCCAGCAGTTACTTGGGACTAGCGGGGGGCGCGGAGCAGTTCTTC.